The present T cell receptor beta chain was sequenced within a study of cytomegalovirus exposure and HLA in healthy donors. Study-wide points: Reportedly, HLA-A and HLA-B alleles of most subjects were accurately predicted from TCR beta. Later analysis identified about 17,000 TCR beta sequences associated with HLA alleles, using a false discovery rate threshold of 0.05. Among TCR beta chains, those listed as cytomegalovirus-associated numbered fewer than 200.

Donors consisted of healthy bone marrow donors. The CDR3 extends over 16 amino acids. The V gene end was trimmed by 1 base and the J gene end by 1 base; junction bases not matched to a gene: 5. Per germline, CDR1 SGHVS and CDR2 FQNEAQ. There are a few counts of this clone. Its target is unknown. PCR primers comprised 60 Vbeta and 13 Jbeta primers. The data were produced by immunoSEQ multiplex PCR, yet TCRdb's version contains in-frame clones alone and is incomplete. Seen here are over 85,000 clones, around four fifths observed once, and the top ten hold just over 2.5%. The chain employs TRBV7-8 and TRBJ2-3, with 7 bases aligning to TRBD2. This TCR was recovered from a man between 40 and 49 years old in good health and CMV-seronegative. Sequenced sample: PBMCs. The CDR3 DNA follows: TGTGCCAGCAGCTTAGGGAGCGGGACCCGCACAGATACGCAGTATTTT. It translates to CASSLGSGTRTDTQYF.